The present T cell receptor (beta chain) was sequenced within a study of control samples from healthy donors and cancer patients. The data were produced by immunoSEQ multiplex PCR, yet TCRdb's version contains in-frame clones alone and is incomplete. Counted here are 50,000 to 55,000 clones, around 87% occurring once; the ten biggest clones make up about an eighth. The CDR3 has 16 residues. Germline lookup yields CDR1 SGHDT and CDR2 YYEEEE. After removal of 0 bases from V and 3 bases from J, the junction contained 7 bases not matched to a gene. The rearrangement joins TRBV5-6 to TRBJ2-5, with 8 positions matching TRBD1. The sample consisted of PBMCs. This sequence originates from a man in his sixties with head and neck cancer. The CDR3 is CASSLVGQGPKETQYF. CDR3 DNA: TGTGCCAGCAGCTTGGTCGGACAGGGCCCTAAAGAGACCCAGTACTTC.